The source of this T cell receptor (beta chain) is a study of CD8 T cells in ankylosing spondylitis. The CDR3 extends over 17 amino acids. With 3 bases clipped from V and 2 bases from J, the junction kept 7 bases outside the gene matches. Germline V gene sequence: CDR1 LGHNA, CDR2 YNFKEQ. Researchers built TCR beta libraries using quantitative 5'-RACE with molecular barcodes. TCRdb reprocessed the 5' RACE reads with MiXCR, giving one entry per CDR3 protein. Counted here are roughly 180,000 distinct CDR3 sequences, around 13% occurring once; the ten biggest clones make up more than 15%. This clonotype has just a few counts. Antigen specificity is unknown. Study outcomes and limitations: For ankylosing spondylitis blood, a TCR beta motif of under ten highly homologous variants appeared characteristic. Those disease-linked clones were CD8+; they were also relatively rare in peripheral blood.

The source of this sequence is a male donor with ankylosing spondylitis or in good health (not recorded which). Sample: blood, either unsorted or a sorted T cell fraction (not recorded which). The chain is built from TRBV4-2 and TRBJ2-7; the match to TRBD2 covers 13 bases. This CDR3 is CASSHPTGLAGPYEQYF. In DNA form, the CDR3 reads TGTGCCAGCAGCCATCCTACGGGACTAGCGGGACCCTACGAGCAGTACTTC.